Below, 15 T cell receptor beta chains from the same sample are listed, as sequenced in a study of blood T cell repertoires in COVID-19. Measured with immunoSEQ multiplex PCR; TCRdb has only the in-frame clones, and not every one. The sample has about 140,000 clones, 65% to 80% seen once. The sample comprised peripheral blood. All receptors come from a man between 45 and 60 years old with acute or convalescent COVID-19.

In nucleotides, the CDR3 is TGTGCCAGCAGTACTGGCGACAGGGAGGATGGCTACACCTTC. Translating it yields CASSTGDREDGYTF. The chain combines TRBV6-5 with TRBJ1-2, with 7 bases lining up with TRBD1. Germline values: CDR1 MNHEY, CDR2 SVGAGI. This CDR3 region has 14 residues. V lost 5 bases and J lost 6; bases outside the gene matches: 9.

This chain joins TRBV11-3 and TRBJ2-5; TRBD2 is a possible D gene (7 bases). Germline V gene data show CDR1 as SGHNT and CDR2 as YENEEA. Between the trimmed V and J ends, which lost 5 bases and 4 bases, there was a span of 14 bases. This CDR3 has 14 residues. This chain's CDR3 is CASSSGGGGETQYF. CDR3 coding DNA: TGTGCCAGCAGCAGTGGGGGGGGCGGAGAGACCCAGTACTTC.

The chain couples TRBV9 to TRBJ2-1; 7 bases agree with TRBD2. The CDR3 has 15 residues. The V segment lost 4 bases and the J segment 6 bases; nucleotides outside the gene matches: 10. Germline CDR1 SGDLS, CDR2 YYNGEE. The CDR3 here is CASSLRLAGSNEQFF. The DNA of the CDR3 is TGTGCCAGCAGCCTTAGACTAGCCGGGAGCAATGAGCAGTTCTTC.

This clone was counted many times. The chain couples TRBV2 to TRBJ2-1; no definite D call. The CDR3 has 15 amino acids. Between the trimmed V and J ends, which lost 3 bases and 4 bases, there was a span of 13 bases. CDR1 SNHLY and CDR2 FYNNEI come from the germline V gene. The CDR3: CASSDPGSFYNEQFF. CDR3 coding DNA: TGTGCCAGCAGTGACCCAGGTAGTTTTTACAATGAGCAGTTCTTC. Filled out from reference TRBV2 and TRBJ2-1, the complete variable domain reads EPEVTQTPSHQVTQMGQEVILRCVPISNHLYFYWYRQILGQKVEFLVSFYNNEISEKSEIFDDQFSVERPDGSNFTLKIRSTKLEDSAMYFCASSDPGSFYNEQFFGPGTRLTVL.

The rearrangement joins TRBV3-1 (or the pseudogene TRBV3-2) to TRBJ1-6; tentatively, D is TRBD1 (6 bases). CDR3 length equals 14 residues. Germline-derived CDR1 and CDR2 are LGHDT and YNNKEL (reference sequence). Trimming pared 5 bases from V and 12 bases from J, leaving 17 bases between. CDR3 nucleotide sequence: TGTGCCAGCAGCTCAGGGGCATCAAGGGGACCCCTCCACTTT. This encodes CASSSGASRGPLHF.

The CDR3 nucleotides are TGCGCCAGCAGCGACCGGCCAGCGGGGGGGTATAATGAGCAGTTCTTC. The encoded protein is CASSDRPAGGYNEQFF. The rearrangement links TRBV5-1 to TRBJ2-1; 10 bases match TRBD2. The germline V gene has CDR1 SGHRS and CDR2 YFSETQ. CDR3 size: 16 residues. V lost 4 bases and J lost 7; bases outside the gene matches: 11. Based on the CDR3 plus reference TRBV5-1 and TRBJ2-1, the full variable domain is KAGVTQTPRYLIKTRGQQVTLSCSPISGHRSVSWYQQTPGQGLQFLFEYFSETQRNKGNFPGRFSGRQFSNSRSEMNVSTLELGDSALYLCASSDRPAGGYNEQFFGPGTRLTVL.

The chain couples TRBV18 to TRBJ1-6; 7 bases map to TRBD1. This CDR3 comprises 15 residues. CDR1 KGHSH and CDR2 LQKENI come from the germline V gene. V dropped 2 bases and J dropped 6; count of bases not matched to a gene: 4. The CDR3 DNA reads TGTGCCAGCTCACCAACAGGGGCGTTTAATTCACCCCTCCACTTT. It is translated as CASSPTGAFNSPLHF.

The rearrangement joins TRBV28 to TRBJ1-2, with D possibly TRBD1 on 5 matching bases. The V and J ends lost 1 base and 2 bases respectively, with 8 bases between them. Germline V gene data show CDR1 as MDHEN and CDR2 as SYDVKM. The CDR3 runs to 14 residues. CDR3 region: CASSLYGGNYGYTF. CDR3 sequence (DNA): TGTGCCAGCAGTTTATACGGGGGGAACTATGGCTACACCTTC.

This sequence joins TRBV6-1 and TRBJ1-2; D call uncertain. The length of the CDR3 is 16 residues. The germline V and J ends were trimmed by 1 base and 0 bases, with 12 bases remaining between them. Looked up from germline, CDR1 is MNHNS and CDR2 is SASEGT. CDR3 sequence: CASSEGYEGSNYGYTF. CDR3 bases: TGTGCCAGCAGTGAAGGCTACGAGGGATCTAACTATGGCTACACCTTC.

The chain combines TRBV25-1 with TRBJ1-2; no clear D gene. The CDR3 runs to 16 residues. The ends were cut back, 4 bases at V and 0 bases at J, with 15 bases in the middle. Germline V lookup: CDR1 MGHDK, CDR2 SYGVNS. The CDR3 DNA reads TGTGCCAGCAGTGGTCTAGGTTCGGTAGCTAACTATGGCTACACCTTC. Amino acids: CASSGLGSVANYGYTF.

CDR3 sequence (DNA): TGTGCCAGCAGTAACGCGTTCACAGATACGCAGTATTTT. Its translation: CASSNAFTDTQYF. This chain uses TRBV2 with TRBJ2-3; no clear D gene. Trimming took 5 bases from V and 2 from J, leaving 8 bases between them. The germline V gene encodes CDR1 SNHLY and CDR2 FYNNEI. The CDR3 loop spans 13 amino acids.

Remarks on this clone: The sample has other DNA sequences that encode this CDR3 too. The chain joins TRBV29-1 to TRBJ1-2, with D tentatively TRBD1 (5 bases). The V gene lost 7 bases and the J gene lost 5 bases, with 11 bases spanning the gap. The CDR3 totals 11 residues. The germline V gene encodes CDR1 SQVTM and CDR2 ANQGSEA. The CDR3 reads CSGIQGYGYTF. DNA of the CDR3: TGCAGCGGAATTCAGGGATATGGCTACACCTTC.

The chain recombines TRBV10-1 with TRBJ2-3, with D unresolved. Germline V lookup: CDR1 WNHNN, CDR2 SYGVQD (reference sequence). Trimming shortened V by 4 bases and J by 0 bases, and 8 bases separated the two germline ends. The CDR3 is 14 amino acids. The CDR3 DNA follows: TGCGCCAGCAGTGGGGCACTGAGCACAGATACGCAGTATTTT. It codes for CASSGALSTDTQYF.

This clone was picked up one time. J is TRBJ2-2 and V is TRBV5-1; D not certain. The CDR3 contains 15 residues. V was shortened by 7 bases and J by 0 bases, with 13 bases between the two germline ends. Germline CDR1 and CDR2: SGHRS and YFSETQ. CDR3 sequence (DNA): TGCGCCAGCGGCCCAAACTACGCGAACACCGGGGAGCTGTTTTTT. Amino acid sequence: CASGPNYANTGELFF.

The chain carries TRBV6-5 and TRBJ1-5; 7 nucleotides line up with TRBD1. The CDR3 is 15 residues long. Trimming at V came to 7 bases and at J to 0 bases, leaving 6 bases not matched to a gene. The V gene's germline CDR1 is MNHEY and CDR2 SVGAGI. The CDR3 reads CASNTGAPSNQPQHF. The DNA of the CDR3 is TGTGCCAGCAATACAGGGGCTCCTAGCAATCAGCCCCAGCATTTT.